These 20 T cell receptor beta chains originate from one sample sequenced in a study of CD8+CD57+ T cells in acquired aplastic anemia. Individuals selected for sequencing had exhibited CD8+CD57+ cell expansion on flow cytometry. Genomic DNA templated the TCR beta VDJ and CDR3 profiling. TCRdb independently ran MiXCR on the reads; one entry per CDR3 protein. The repertoire has some 200,000 distinct CDR3 sequences, around 48% of them found once; the top ten carry roughly 1.8%. Sequenced sample: sorted CD4+, CD8+, or CD8+CD57+ T cells (not recorded which) from PBMCs. The receptors stem from a human donor with aplastic anemia.

V and J are TRBV29-1 and TRBJ1-1; no firm D call. The CDR3 extends over 13 amino acids. V was pared by 7 bases and J by 0 bases, with 12 bases between. The V gene's germline CDR1 is SQVTM and CDR2 ANQGSEA. The CDR3 reads CSAQGSMNTEAFF. CDR3 DNA: TGCAGCGCCCAAGGCAGTATGAACACTGAAGCTTTCTTT. Full variable domain (remainder filled in from reference TRBV29-1 and TRBJ1-1): SAVISQKPSRDICQRGTSLTIQCQVDSQVTMMFWYRQQPGQSLTLIATANQGSEATYESGFVIDKFPISRPNLTFSTLTVSNMSPEDSSIYLCSAQGSMNTEAFFGQGTRLTVV.

The V call is TRBV20-1, the J call TRBJ2-1; 11 bases are a match to TRBD2. The CDR3 sequence is 13 residues long. CDR1 and CDR2 from the germline V gene are DFQATT and SNEGSKA (reference sequence). V lost 2 bases, J lost 10 bases, and 4 bases stayed unmatched. The CDR3 region is CSARLAGGGEQFF. The DNA of the CDR3 is TGCAGTGCTAGACTAGCGGGAGGAGGCGAGCAGTTCTTC.

The chain joins TRBV2 to TRBJ2-7; D possibly corresponds to TRBD1 (6 bases). Trimming removed 5 bases from V and 3 bases from J, with 17 bases in between. Germline V gene data show CDR1 as SNHLY and CDR2 as FYNNEI. This CDR3 region has 15 residues. In DNA, the CDR3 is TGTGCCAGCAGTCAAACAGGGAAAAGGAACTACGAGCAGTACTTC. Its translation: CASSQTGKRNYEQYF.

On this clonotype: Sequence at one end of the junction differs from germline and may be a read error. CDR3 bases: TGCGGTGCGCCTAGGACAGGGGGTCTGGAGACCCAGTACTTC. Translated, it gives CGAPRTGGLETQYF. The chain employs TRBV20-1 and TRBJ2-5; 10 positions match TRBD1. The CDR3 spans 14 residues. Per the germline V gene, CDR1 is DFQATT and CDR2 is SNEGSKA (reference sequence).

This clonotype was counted ten times or more. V usage is TRBV20-1 and J usage is TRBJ1-1; D perhaps matches TRBD1 (6 bases). Germline CDR1 DFQATT, CDR2 SNEGSKA (reference sequence). V was shortened by 3 bases and J by 6 bases, with 14 bases between the two germline ends. CDR3 length: 13 amino acids. CDR3 loop: CSASSYRVPEAFF. In DNA form, the CDR3 reads TGCAGTGCTAGCTCGTACAGGGTCCCTGAAGCTTTCTTT.

V usage is TRBV10-3 and J usage is TRBJ1-2; D not resolved. The length of the CDR3 is 13 residues. V lost 0 bases, J lost 8 bases, and 10 bases lay in between. CDR1 and CDR2 (germline): ENHRY, SYGVKD. The CDR3 sequence: CAISESPKAGYTF. The CDR3 DNA reads TGTGCCATCAGTGAGTCCCCGAAGGCGGGCTACACCTTC.

This clonotype was seen ten or more times. A junction end diverges from the germline sequence, so it may reflect a read error. The gene calls are TRBV14 and TRBJ2-1; D may be TRBD2 (6 bases). CDR1 and CDR2 from the germline V gene are SGHDN and FVKESK. The CDR3 loop spans 14 amino acids. The CDR3 nucleotides read TGTGCCAGCACCAAAGGACTATCCTACACTGAGCAGTTCTTC. This encodes CASTKGLSYTEQFF.

This clonotype was observed a handful of times. This chain joins TRBV20-1 and TRBJ2-5; unclear D gene. Germline V CDR1 and CDR2: DFQATT, SNEGSKA (reference sequence). V was pared by 5 bases and J by 5 bases, with 6 bases between. The CDR3 runs to 10 residues. Here the CDR3 reads CSARRETQYF. In DNA form, the CDR3 reads TGCAGTGCTCGTAGGGAGACCCAGTACTTC.

This clonotype was observed many times. This rearrangement joins TRBV6-2 or TRBV6-3 to TRBJ2-7; possible D gene TRBD2, 6 bases. Germline-derived CDR1 and CDR2 are MNHEY and SVGEGT. This CDR3 has 13 residues. Trimming removed 6 bases from V and 4 bases from J, with 13 bases in between. For the CDR3, the DNA is TGTGCCAGCAGACAAAACGGGGGATACGAGCAGTACTTC. Translation: CASRQNGGYEQYF.

The table lists this clonotype with a count of one. The rearrangement joins TRBV7-9 to TRBJ1-2, with D maybe TRBD1 (6 bases). The CDR3 has 14 residues. V was cut by 10 bases and J by 2 bases, with 17 bases left in between. Germline V lookup: CDR1 SEHNR, CDR2 FQNEAQ (reference sequence). The CDR3 is CATHPQGTNYGYTF. The CDR3 DNA sequence: TGTGCCACCCACCCACAGGGAACAAACTATGGCTACACCTTC.

This chain uses TRBV19 with TRBJ2-3; D ambiguous. The CDR3 extends over 14 amino acids. Germline lookup yields CDR1 LNHDA and CDR2 SQIVND (reference sequence). Trimming pared 0 bases from V and 2 bases from J, leaving 6 bases between. The CDR3 DNA reads as TGTGCCAGTAGTATAGAGGGGATCACAGATACGCAGTATTTT. Its protein is CASSIEGITDTQYF.

The chain uses TRBV5-4 and TRBJ2-7; the D gene is possibly TRBD1 (5 bases). Germline V CDR1 and CDR2: SGHNT, YYREEE (reference sequence). CDR3 size: 14 residues. V lost 0 bases and J lost 3, with 10 bases in between. DNA of the CDR3: TGTGCCAGCAGCTTGGCGTCAGGGCACTACGAGCAGTACTTC. Translation gives CASSLASGHYEQYF.

The chain joins TRBV5-1 to TRBJ2-7; D possibly uses TRBD1 or TRBD2 (6 bases each). The CDR3 has 13 amino acids. V was pared by 4 bases and J by 5 bases, with 13 bases between. Germline CDR1 reads SGHRS; CDR2 reads YFSETQ. The CDR3 bases are TGCGCCAGCAGCGGGCCGGGGGCACACGAGCAGTACTTC. Encoded protein: CASSGPGAHEQYF. The full variable domain, in which reference TRBV5-1 and TRBJ2-7 provide the parts outside the CDR3, is KAGVTQTPRYLIKTRGQQVTLSCSPISGHRSVSWYQQTPGQGLQFLFEYFSETQRNKGNFPGRFSGRQFSNSRSEMNVSTLELGDSALYLCASSGPGAHEQYFGPGTRLTVT.

V gene TRBV7-6 combines with J gene TRBJ1-2, with D perhaps matching TRBD1 (5 bases). The germline V and J ends were trimmed by 5 bases and 5 bases, with 9 bases remaining between them. The CDR3 is 12 residues long. In germline, CDR1 is SGHVS, CDR2 FNYEAQ. The CDR3 DNA reads as TGTGCCAGCAGCGATCAGGGATATGGCTACACCTTC. Its protein product is CASSDQGYGYTF. The full variable domain, its missing parts supplied by reference TRBV7-6 and TRBJ1-2, is GAGVSQSPRYKVTKRGQDVALRCDPISGHVSLYWYRQALGQGPEFLTYFNYEAQQDKSGLPNDRFSAERPEGSISTLTIQRTEQRDSAMYRCASSDQGYGYTFGSGTRLTVV.

This clonotype is deemed medium-sized (0.01 to 0.1%). The J gene is TRBJ1-3, the V gene TRBV2, with D possibly matching TRBD1 (5 bases). The V gene's germline CDR1 is SNHLY and CDR2 FYNNEI. V was shortened by 6 bases and J by 2 bases, with 8 bases between the two germline ends. There are 13 residues in the CDR3. As DNA, the CDR3 is TGTGCCAGCAGGCAGGGTCCTGGAAACACCATATATTTT. Its translation: CASRQGPGNTIYF.

This clonotype was seen repeatedly, ten times or more. The chain recombines TRBV5-1 with TRBJ2-3; 14 bases are shared with TRBD2. Per germline, CDR1 SGHRS and CDR2 YFSETQ. This CDR3 spans 19 amino acids. Trimming took 0 bases from V and 5 from J; bases not matched to a gene: 11. CDR3 nucleotide sequence: TGCGCCAGCAGCTTGGGACGGCTGACTAGCGGGGGGGCCATAGATACGCAGTATTTT. As protein: CASSLGRLTSGGAIDTQYF.

This clonotype was recorded only once. The chain carries TRBV29-1 and TRBJ1-2; D is uncertain. Germline loops: CDR1 SQVTM, CDR2 ANQGSEA. The CDR3 is 8 residues long. V lost 7 bases and J 8 bases, leaving 5 bases between the germline ends. CDR3 residues: CSAGGYTF. The CDR3, as DNA: TGCAGCGCCGGCGGCTACACCTTC. The full variable domain, with the rest looked up from reference TRBV29-1 and TRBJ1-2, is SAVISQKPSRDICQRGTSLTIQCQVDSQVTMMFWYRQQPGQSLTLIATANQGSEATYESGFVIDKFPISRPNLTFSTLTVSNMSPEDSSIYLCSAGGYTFGSGTRLTVV.

The V gene is TRBV12-3 or TRBV12-4, the J gene TRBJ2-1; D ambiguous. The ends were cut back, 5 bases at V and 8 bases at J, with 10 bases in the middle. CDR3 length equals 12 residues. The CDR3 region has the DNA TGTGCCAGCAGTCCTCATTGGGATGAGCAGTTCTTC. Its translation is CASSPHWDEQFF.

V usage is TRBV19 and J usage is TRBJ1-1; 11 bases line up with TRBD1. The CDR3 covers 11 residues. The V gene's germline CDR1 is LNHDA and CDR2 SQIVND (reference sequence). The V segment lost 11 bases and the J segment 5 bases; nucleotides outside the gene matches: 1. The CDR3, as DNA: TGTGCCTGGGACAGGGGGACTGAAGCTTTCTTT. This codes for CAWDRGTEAFF.

The genes are TRBV27 and TRBJ1-5; 8 nucleotides line up with TRBD1. The trim removed 1 base at V and 6 bases at J, leaving 8 bases unmatched. Germline assignment: CDR1 MNHEY and CDR2 SMNVEV (reference sequence). This CDR3 is 16 amino acids long. The CDR3 region has the DNA TGTGCCAGCAGTTTATACGGGACAGGAGAGGGTCAGCCCCAGCATTTT. It specifies CASSLYGTGEGQPQHF.